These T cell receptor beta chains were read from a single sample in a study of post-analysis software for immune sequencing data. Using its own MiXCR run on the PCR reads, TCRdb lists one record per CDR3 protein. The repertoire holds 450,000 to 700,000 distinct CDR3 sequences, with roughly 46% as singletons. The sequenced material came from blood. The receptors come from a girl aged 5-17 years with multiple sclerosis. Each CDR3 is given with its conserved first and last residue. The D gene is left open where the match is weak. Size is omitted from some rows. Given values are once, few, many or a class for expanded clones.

TGTGCCAGCAGCTTAGCAGGGGGAGGAAACACCATATATTTT	CASSLAGGGNTIYF	.	TRBV7-2	TRBJ1-3	.
TGCAGCGTCTACGGGAGGTTTTCAGATACGCAGTATTTT	CSVYGRFSDTQYF	TRBD2	TRBV29-1	TRBJ2-3	.
TGTGCCAGCACCCTAGGCGGGTTGGTCTCACCCCTCCACTTT	CASTLGGLVSPLHF	.	TRBV12-3/TRBV12-4	TRBJ1-6	few
TGTGCCAGCAGCCATTCCGGCAGGGGGGGTGGCTACACCTTC	CASSHSGRGGGYTF	TRBD1	TRBV6-5	TRBJ1-2	.
TGTGCCAGCAGCGTCGCGGGACTGTGGACTAGAAATCGAGTGGGGGAGCAGTTCTTC	CASSVAGLWTRNRVGEQFF	TRBD2	TRBV2	TRBJ2-1	.
TGCGCCAGCAGCCAGGAAGCGGCCAAGAGGAATGAGCAGTTCTTC	CASSQEAAKRNEQFF	.	TRBV4-1	TRBJ2-1	few
TGTGCCTGGAGTGTACTTACAGGGAACGAAAAACTGTTTTTT	CAWSVLTGNEKLFF	.	TRBV30	TRBJ1-4	few
TGTGCCAGCACTTTACAGGGAAGCTCCTACAATGAGCAGTTCTTC	CASTLQGSSYNEQFF	.	TRBV6-6	TRBJ2-1	.
TGTGCTAGTGGTTTGAAAAGCGGGGCAAGCACAGATACGCAGTATTTT	CASGLKSGASTDTQYF	TRBD2	TRBV12-5	TRBJ2-3	.
TGTGCCAGCAGCTTCTCTCTCTACGGGTCTTTGGAAACTGAAGCTTTCTTT	CASSFSLYGSLETEAFF	.	TRBV11-2	TRBJ1-1	.
TGTGCCACCAGTGACTCGGGACAGATCTACAATGAGCAGTTCTTC	CATSDSGQIYNEQFF	TRBD1	TRBV24-1	TRBJ2-1	.
TGTGCCAGCAGTCCCAGGGACTTCTACAATGAGCAGTTCTTC	CASSPRDFYNEQFF	.	TRBV12-3/TRBV12-4	TRBJ2-1	few
TGCGCCAGCAGCGGAACTAGCGGCACAGATACGCAGTATTTT	CASSGTSGTDTQYF	TRBD2	TRBV5-1	TRBJ2-3	few
TGTGCCAGCAGTTTTCCCCCCGGACAGGGGTTCTACGAGCAGTACTTC	CASSFPPGQGFYEQYF	TRBD1	TRBV27	TRBJ2-7	once
TGTGCCATCAGTGGACTAGCGGGAGGAAGCCAAGAGACCCAGTACTTC	CAISGLAGGSQETQYF	TRBD2	TRBV10-3	TRBJ2-5	.
TGTGCCAGCAGCAGCGAGGGAGGGGGGCGTGCTTTCTTT	CASSSEGGGRAFF	.	TRBV12-3/TRBV12-4	TRBJ1-1	few
TGCAGCGTCCTCCGGGACAGCGCGAACACCGGGGAGCTGTTTTTT	CSVLRDSANTGELFF	TRBD1	TRBV29-1	TRBJ2-2	.
TGTGCCAGCAGCCTTCCGGGACTAGCGAGCAGGGAGACCCAGTACTTC	CASSLPGLASRETQYF	TRBD2	TRBV5-4	TRBJ2-5	.
TGCAGTGCTAAAATTAGCGGGGTGAGCACAGATACGCAGTATTTT	CSAKISGVSTDTQYF	TRBD2	TRBV20-1	TRBJ2-3	.
TGCAGCGTCGGGACAGGGAAGTGGTATGGCTACACCTTC	CSVGTGKWYGYTF	TRBD1	TRBV29-1	TRBJ1-2	.
TGTGCCACCAGTGATTTCAACGGGGCAGATACGCAGTATTTT	CATSDFNGADTQYF	.	TRBV24-1	TRBJ2-3	.